A selection of T cell receptor beta chains follows, all from one sample in a study of blood T cell repertoires in COVID-19. Sequencing was performed with immunoSEQ multiplex PCR; in TCRdb, only in-frame clones are kept and a portion is missing. The sample records approximately 110,000 clones, 70% to 90% being singletons. Sequencing used peripheral blood. The receptors here all came from a human donor in a cohort sampled during active COVID-19. The CDR3 runs from the conserved cysteine through the conserved F or W. A D gene is named only where the DNA matches it firmly. Size is stated for part of the rows, as once, few or many counts, or as a class when the clone is expanded.

J gene: TRBJ1-2; clone size: -; CDR3 length: 13; D gene: -; V gene: TRBV30; CDR3 DNA: TGTGCCTGGAGTGTACTTCAGGGGCATGGCTACACCTTC; CDR3 protein: CAWSVLQGHGYTF
J gene: TRBJ1-5; clone size: -; CDR3 length: 14; D gene: -; V gene: TRBV10-3; CDR3 DNA: TGTGCCATCAGTCCAGGGGATAGCAATCAGCCCCAGCATTTT; CDR3 protein: CAISPGDSNQPQHF
J gene: TRBJ2-1; clone size: -; CDR3 length: 11; D gene: TRBD2; V gene: TRBV7-9; CDR3 DNA: TGTGCCAGCAGCCCCGGGGGGGGGCAGTTCTTC; CDR3 protein: CASSPGGGQFF
J gene: TRBJ1-5; clone size: -; CDR3 length: 13; D gene: -; V gene: TRBV2; CDR3 DNA: TGTGCCAGCAGTGACAGGGGACATCAGCCCCAGCATTTT; CDR3 protein: CASSDRGHQPQHF
J gene: TRBJ2-4; clone size: -; CDR3 length: 16; D gene: -; V gene: TRBV7-6; CDR3 DNA: TGTGCCAGCAGCGGACGGAGGGGGCCGGGGATGGACATTCAGTACTTC; CDR3 protein: CASSGRRGPGMDIQYF
J gene: TRBJ1-2; clone size: once; CDR3 length: 15; D gene: TRBD1; V gene: TRBV9; CDR3 DNA: TGTGCCAGCAGCGCCAGGGACAGTGGTAACTATGGCTACACCTTC; CDR3 protein: CASSARDSGNYGYTF
J gene: TRBJ2-1; clone size: -; CDR3 length: 14; D gene: -; V gene: TRBV5-1; CDR3 DNA: TGCGCCAGCAGCTTGCAAACGGTCGGGAGTGAGCAGTTCTTC; CDR3 protein: CASSLQTVGSEQFF
J gene: TRBJ2-3; clone size: -; CDR3 length: 15; D gene: -; V gene: TRBV7-2; CDR3 DNA: TGTGCCAGCCAAGATCCGGCCCGGCGGACAGATACGCAGTATTTT; CDR3 protein: CASQDPARRTDTQYF
J gene: TRBJ2-3; clone size: -; CDR3 length: 17; D gene: -; V gene: TRBV19; CDR3 DNA: TGTGCCAGTAGTAGCCTCGGGGACATTCTACTCACAGATACGCAGTATTTT; CDR3 protein: CASSSLGDILLTDTQYF
J gene: TRBJ2-7; clone size: -; CDR3 length: 14; D gene: -; V gene: TRBV27; CDR3 DNA: TGTGCCAGCAGCTGGACCAGGGGCTCCTACGAGCAGTACTTC; CDR3 protein: CASSWTRGSYEQYF
J gene: TRBJ2-7; clone size: -; CDR3 length: 16; D gene: TRBD1; V gene: TRBV11-2; CDR3 DNA: TGTGCCAGCAGCCCACTTAACCGACAGGGGGTATACGAGCAGTACTTC; CDR3 protein: CASSPLNRQGVYEQYF
J gene: TRBJ1-5; clone size: -; CDR3 length: 16; D gene: -; V gene: TRBV4-1; CDR3 DNA: TGCGCCAGCAGCCTCACTCAAGGGTTACAGGTACAGCCCCAGCATTTT; CDR3 protein: CASSLTQGLQVQPQHF
J gene: TRBJ2-1; clone size: few; CDR3 length: 13; D gene: TRBD1; V gene: TRBV23-1; CDR3 DNA: TGCCCCACCCCCCAGACAGGGCAGAATGAGCAGTTCTTC; CDR3 protein: CPTPQTGQNEQFF
J gene: TRBJ1-3; clone size: -; CDR3 length: 12; D gene: -; V gene: TRBV5-1; CDR3 DNA: TGCGCCAGCAGCCAAGAGGGAAACACCATATATTTT; CDR3 protein: CASSQEGNTIYF
J gene: TRBJ2-1; clone size: -; CDR3 length: 15; D gene: -; V gene: TRBV7-2; CDR3 DNA: TGTGCCAGCAGCTTAGGCCGCGTGGTGGTGCATGAGCAGTTCTTC; CDR3 protein: CASSLGRVVVHEQFF
J gene: TRBJ1-1; clone size: few; CDR3 length: 14; D gene: TRBD1; V gene: TRBV7-9; CDR3 DNA: TGTGCCAGCAGTCCAAGACAGGGGCGGACTGAAGCTTTCTTT; CDR3 protein: CASSPRQGRTEAFF
J gene: TRBJ2-7; clone size: -; CDR3 length: 17; D gene: TRBD1; V gene: TRBV15; CDR3 DNA: TGTGCCACCCGGACCGGGGACAGGGGGTCCACTGGATACGAGCAGTACTTC; CDR3 protein: CATRTGDRGSTGYEQYF
J gene: TRBJ2-1; clone size: few; CDR3 length: 12; D gene: -; V gene: TRBV6-2/TRBV6-3; CDR3 DNA: TGTGCCAGCAGTTCGGGTGACCGTGAGCAGTTCTTC; CDR3 protein: CASSSGDREQFF
J gene: TRBJ2-7; clone size: -; CDR3 length: 12; D gene: -; V gene: TRBV3-1/TRBV3-2; CDR3 DNA: TGTGCCAGCAGCGCCCGACAAGACGAGCAGTACTTC; CDR3 protein: CASSARQDEQYF
J gene: TRBJ1-6; clone size: -; CDR3 length: 14; D gene: TRBD1; V gene: TRBV27; CDR3 DNA: TGTGCCAGCAGTTCGACAGGGGGAGGTTCACCCCTCCACTTT; CDR3 protein: CASSSTGGGSPLHF
J gene: TRBJ1-1; clone size: -; CDR3 length: 13; D gene: TRBD1; V gene: TRBV12-5; CDR3 DNA: TGTGCTAGTGGAAAGCAGGGGGCCACTGAAGCTTTCTTT; CDR3 protein: CASGKQGATEAFF
J gene: TRBJ2-4; clone size: once; CDR3 length: 15; D gene: TRBD1; V gene: TRBV5-4; CDR3 DNA: TGTGCCAGCAGCTTCGCACAGGGGGCTGGAAACATTCAGTACTTC; CDR3 protein: CASSFAQGAGNIQYF
J gene: TRBJ2-3; clone size: -; CDR3 length: 13; D gene: -; V gene: TRBV5-1; CDR3 DNA: TGCGCCAGCAGTATTCCTAGCACAGATACGCAGTATTTT; CDR3 protein: CASSIPSTDTQYF
J gene: TRBJ1-2; clone size: -; CDR3 length: 14; D gene: -; V gene: TRBV4-1; CDR3 DNA: TGCGCCAGCAGCCCCGGACGAGGACAGTATGGCTACACCTTC; CDR3 protein: CASSPGRGQYGYTF
J gene: TRBJ1-5; clone size: -; CDR3 length: 15; D gene: -; V gene: TRBV6-1; CDR3 DNA: TGTGCCAGCAGTGAGGGGAGTAGGGGCAATCAGCCCCAGCATTTT; CDR3 protein: CASSEGSRGNQPQHF
J gene: TRBJ2-7; clone size: -; CDR3 length: 15; D gene: TRBD1; V gene: TRBV3-1/TRBV3-2; CDR3 DNA: TGTGCCAGCAGCCCCTGGGGGACAGGGATCAACGAGCAGTACTTC; CDR3 protein: CASSPWGTGINEQYF
J gene: TRBJ2-5; clone size: -; CDR3 length: 14; D gene: -; V gene: TRBV9; CDR3 DNA: TGTGCCAGCAGCGTAGGAGCCGGCCAAGAGACCCAGTACTTC; CDR3 protein: CASSVGAGQETQYF
J gene: TRBJ1-4; clone size: -; CDR3 length: 16; D gene: -; V gene: TRBV5-1; CDR3 DNA: TGCGCCAGCAGCGACGACGTAAAACCAGGGGCGGAAAAACTGTTTTTT; CDR3 protein: CASSDDVKPGAEKLFF
J gene: TRBJ1-1; clone size: -; CDR3 length: 18; D gene: -; V gene: TRBV23-1; CDR3 DNA: TGCGCCAGCAGTCAATCGGGAGGTTTGTTGCACCTGAACACTGAAGCTTTCTTT; CDR3 protein: CASSQSGGLLHLNTEAFF
J gene: TRBJ1-2; clone size: -; CDR3 length: 16; D gene: -; V gene: TRBV9; CDR3 DNA: TGTGCCAGCAGCTCCCCGGGGGGGCAGGGAAGATATGGCTACACCTTC; CDR3 protein: CASSSPGGQGRYGYTF
J gene: TRBJ2-2; clone size: -; CDR3 length: 14; D gene: -; V gene: TRBV12-5; CDR3 DNA: TGTGCTAGTGCCGCCAGCGGGGACAGGGGGGAGCTGTTTTTT; CDR3 protein: CASAASGDRGELFF
J gene: TRBJ2-2; clone size: -; CDR3 length: 15; D gene: TRBD2; V gene: TRBV5-1; CDR3 DNA: TGCGCCAGCAGTGGCGGGGGATGGAACACCGGGGAGCTGTTTTTT; CDR3 protein: CASSGGGWNTGELFF
J gene: TRBJ1-1; clone size: -; CDR3 length: 13; D gene: -; V gene: TRBV6-2/TRBV6-3; CDR3 DNA: TGTGCCAGCAGTTACAACGGGGGCACTGAAGCTTTCTTT; CDR3 protein: CASSYNGGTEAFF
J gene: TRBJ1-5; clone size: -; CDR3 length: 15; D gene: TRBD1; V gene: TRBV9; CDR3 DNA: TGTGCCAGCAGCCCTCCCGACAGGGAAAATCAGCCCCAGCATTTT; CDR3 protein: CASSPPDRENQPQHF
J gene: TRBJ2-2; clone size: -; CDR3 length: 11; D gene: -; V gene: TRBV12-3/TRBV12-4; CDR3 DNA: TGTGCCAGCACTCGTACCGGGGAGCTGTTTTTT; CDR3 protein: CASTRTGELFF
J gene: TRBJ2-2; clone size: -; CDR3 length: 18; D gene: -; V gene: TRBV4-3; CDR3 DNA: TGCGCCAGCAGCCAAGAAGTTCAGCGGAAGATAAACACCGGGGAGCTGTTTTTT; CDR3 protein: CASSQEVQRKINTGELFF
J gene: TRBJ1-4; clone size: -; CDR3 length: 15; D gene: TRBD1; V gene: TRBV7-3; CDR3 DNA: TGTGCCAGCAGCTTAAGACCAGGGGGTAATGAAAAACTGTTTTTT; CDR3 protein: CASSLRPGGNEKLFF
J gene: TRBJ1-4; clone size: -; CDR3 length: 14; D gene: -; V gene: TRBV24-1; CDR3 DNA: TGTGCCACCAGTTCTGAGGCAACTAATGAAAAACTGTTTTTT; CDR3 protein: CATSSEATNEKLFF
J gene: TRBJ2-1; clone size: -; CDR3 length: 14; D gene: TRBD1; V gene: TRBV19; CDR3 DNA: TGTGCCAGTAGCCGACAGGGGGCCTACAATGAGCAGTTCTTC; CDR3 protein: CASSRQGAYNEQFF
J gene: TRBJ2-3; clone size: -; CDR3 length: 13; D gene: TRBD2; V gene: TRBV11-2; CDR3 DNA: TGTGCCAGCAGCCTAGCGGGGACAGATACGCAGTATTTT; CDR3 protein: CASSLAGTDTQYF
J gene: TRBJ2-7; clone size: once; CDR3 length: 13; D gene: TRBD1; V gene: TRBV11-1; CDR3 DNA: TGTGCCAGCAGCTCAATAGACAGGGGCGAGCAGTACTTC; CDR3 protein: CASSSIDRGEQYF
J gene: TRBJ1-5; clone size: -; CDR3 length: 15; D gene: -; V gene: TRBV28; CDR3 DNA: TGTGCCAGCAGTCCCCCGACAGGACCCAATCAGCCCCAGCATTTT; CDR3 protein: CASSPPTGPNQPQHF
J gene: TRBJ1-1; clone size: -; CDR3 length: 14; D gene: -; V gene: TRBV7-2; CDR3 DNA: TGTGCCAGCAGCTTAGACAGGGTGAACACTGAAGCTTTCTTT; CDR3 protein: CASSLDRVNTEAFF
J gene: TRBJ2-7; clone size: once; CDR3 length: 13; D gene: TRBD1; V gene: TRBV29-1; CDR3 DNA: TGCAGCGTTGGTTGGACAGGGGTATACGAGCAGTACTTC; CDR3 protein: CSVGWTGVYEQYF
J gene: TRBJ2-7; clone size: -; CDR3 length: 15; D gene: TRBD1; V gene: TRBV28; CDR3 DNA: TGTGCCAGCAGTTTCGGACAGGGACGCCCCTACGAGCAGTACTTC; CDR3 protein: CASSFGQGRPYEQYF
J gene: TRBJ1-1; clone size: -; CDR3 length: 15; D gene: -; V gene: TRBV27; CDR3 DNA: TGTGCCAGCAGTTCCGCAGGTGGGGGGGTAACTGAAGCTTTCTTT; CDR3 protein: CASSSAGGGVTEAFF
J gene: TRBJ1-1; clone size: -; CDR3 length: 15; D gene: -; V gene: TRBV10-3; CDR3 DNA: TGTGCCATCAGTAACAGGGAACCCATGAACACTGAAGCTTTCTTT; CDR3 protein: CAISNREPMNTEAFF
J gene: TRBJ2-7; clone size: once; CDR3 length: 13; D gene: TRBD2; V gene: TRBV2; CDR3 DNA: TGTGCCAGCAGTGGTATACTAGCGGGACGGCAGTACTTC; CDR3 protein: CASSGILAGRQYF